This TCR beta chain comes out of a study of blood T cells in healthy people across ages. Study in general: Using template switching, researchers captured about one barcoded beta molecule for each two T cells.

Study-wide results and limits: Diversity estimates from one million T cells were considered underestimates.

A second PCR, run for roughly 6 to 11 cycles, used a sample-barcoded 5' primer plus a J-beta primer mix. TCRdb ran MiXCR on the 5' RACE reads and lists one entry per CDR3 protein. Here the sample spans around 2 million distinct CDR3 sequences, about two fifths being singletons. Germline CDR1 reads SQVTM; CDR2 reads ANQGSEA. This CDR3 contains 16 residues. V shed 5 bases and J shed 7 bases, with 24 bases lying between them. PBMCs, at least 6 million per sample, were isolated. With regard to this clonotype: Its antigen is as yet unknown.

The genes are TRBV29-1 and TRBJ2-1; no definite D call. This receptor was identified in a human donor in good health. Material: blood. The CDR3 region is CSVRIKIPVRFNEQFF. The CDR3 nucleotides read TGCAGCGTTAGGATAAAGATACCGGTTCGTTTTAATGAGCAGTTCTTC.